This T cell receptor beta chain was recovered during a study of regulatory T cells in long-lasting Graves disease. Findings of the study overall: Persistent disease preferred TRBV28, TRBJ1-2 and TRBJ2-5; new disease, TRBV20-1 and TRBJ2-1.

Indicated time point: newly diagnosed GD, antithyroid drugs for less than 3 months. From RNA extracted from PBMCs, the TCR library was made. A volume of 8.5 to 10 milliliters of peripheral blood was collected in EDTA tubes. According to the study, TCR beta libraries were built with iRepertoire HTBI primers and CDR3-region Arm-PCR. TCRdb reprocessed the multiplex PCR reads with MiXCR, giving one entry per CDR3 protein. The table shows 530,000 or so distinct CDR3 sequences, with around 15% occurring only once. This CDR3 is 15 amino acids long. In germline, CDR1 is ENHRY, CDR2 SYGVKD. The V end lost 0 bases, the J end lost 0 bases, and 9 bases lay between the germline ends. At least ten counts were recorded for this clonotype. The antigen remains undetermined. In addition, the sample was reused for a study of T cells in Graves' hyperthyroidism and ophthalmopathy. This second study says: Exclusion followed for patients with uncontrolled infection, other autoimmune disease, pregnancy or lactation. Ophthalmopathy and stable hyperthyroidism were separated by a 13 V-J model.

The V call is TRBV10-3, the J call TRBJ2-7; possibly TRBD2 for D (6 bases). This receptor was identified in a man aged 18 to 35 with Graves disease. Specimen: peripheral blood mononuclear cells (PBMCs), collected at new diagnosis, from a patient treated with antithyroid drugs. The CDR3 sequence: CAISESGGNSYEQYF. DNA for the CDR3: TGTGCCATCAGTGAGTCTGGAGGGAACTCCTACGAGCAGTACTTC.